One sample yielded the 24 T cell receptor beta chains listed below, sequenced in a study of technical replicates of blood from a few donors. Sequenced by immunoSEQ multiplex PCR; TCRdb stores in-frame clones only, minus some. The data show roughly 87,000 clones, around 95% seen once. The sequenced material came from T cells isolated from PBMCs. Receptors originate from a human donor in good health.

This chain's CDR3 is CASRTSGLYEQYF. The CDR3 DNA is TGTGCCAGCAGGACTAGCGGACTCTACGAGCAGTACTTC. This chain connects TRBV11-2 to TRBJ2-7; 9 bases line up with TRBD2. V shed 6 bases, J shed 3 bases, and the junction held 3 bases outside the gene matches. The germline gives CDR1 SGHAT, CDR2 FQNNGV. The CDR3 consists of 13 residues.

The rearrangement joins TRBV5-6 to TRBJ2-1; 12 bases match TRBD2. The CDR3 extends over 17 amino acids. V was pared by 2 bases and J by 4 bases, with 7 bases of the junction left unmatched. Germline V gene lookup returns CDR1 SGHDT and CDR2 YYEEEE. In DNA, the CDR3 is TGTGCCAGCAGCTTACGACTAGCGGGGGTCTTATACAATGAGCAGTTCTTC. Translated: CASSLRLAGVLYNEQFF.

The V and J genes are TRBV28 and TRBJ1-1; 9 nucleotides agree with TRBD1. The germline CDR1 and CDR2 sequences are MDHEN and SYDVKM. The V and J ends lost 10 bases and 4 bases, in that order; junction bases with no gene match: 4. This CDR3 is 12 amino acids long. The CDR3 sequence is CATRQGGTEAFF. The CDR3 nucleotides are TGTGCCACTCGACAGGGGGGCACTGAAGCTTTCTTT.

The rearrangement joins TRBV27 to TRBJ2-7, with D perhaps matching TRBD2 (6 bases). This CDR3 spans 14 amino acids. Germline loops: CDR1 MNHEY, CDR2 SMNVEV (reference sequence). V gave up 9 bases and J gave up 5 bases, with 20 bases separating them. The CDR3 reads CASSPGLSLNEQYF. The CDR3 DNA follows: TGTGCCAGTAGCCCGGGACTGAGTCTCAACGAGCAGTACTTC.

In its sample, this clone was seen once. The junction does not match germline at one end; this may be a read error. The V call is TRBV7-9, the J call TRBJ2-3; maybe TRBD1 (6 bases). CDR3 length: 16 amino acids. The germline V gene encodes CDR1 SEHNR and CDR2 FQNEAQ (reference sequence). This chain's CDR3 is CASSIAGDRSTDTQYF. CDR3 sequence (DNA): TGTGCCAGCAGCATAGCAGGGGATAGGAGTACAGATACGCAGTATTTT.

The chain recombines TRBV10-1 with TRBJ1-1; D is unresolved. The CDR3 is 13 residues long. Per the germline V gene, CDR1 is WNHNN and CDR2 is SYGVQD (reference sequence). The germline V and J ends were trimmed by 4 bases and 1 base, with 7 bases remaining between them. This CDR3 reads CASSGSGNTEAFF. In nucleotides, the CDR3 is TGCGCCAGCAGTGGATCAGGGAACACTGAAGCTTTCTTT.

For the CDR3, the DNA is TGTGCCAGCTTAATGGGGCCGGACGGGGAGCTGTTTTTT. As protein: CASLMGPDGELFF. The chain has TRBV18 and TRBJ2-2; D might be TRBD1 (5 bases). Germline CDR1 reads KGHSH; CDR2 reads LQKENI. This CDR3 is built from 13 residues. V was cut by 7 bases and J by 7 bases, with 13 bases left in between.

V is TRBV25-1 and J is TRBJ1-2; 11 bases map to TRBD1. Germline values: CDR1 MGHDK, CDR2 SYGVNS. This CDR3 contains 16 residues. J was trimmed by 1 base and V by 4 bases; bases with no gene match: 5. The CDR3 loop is CASSVPGTGGNYGYTF. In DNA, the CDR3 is TGTGCCAGCAGTGTCCCCGGGACAGGGGGTAACTATGGCTACACCTTC.

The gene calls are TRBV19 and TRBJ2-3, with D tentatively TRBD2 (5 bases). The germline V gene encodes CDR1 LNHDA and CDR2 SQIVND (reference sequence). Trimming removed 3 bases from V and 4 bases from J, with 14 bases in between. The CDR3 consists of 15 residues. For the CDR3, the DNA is TGTGCCAGTAGTATGAGCGTGAGGGATGCAGATACGCAGTATTTT. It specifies CASSMSVRDADTQYF.

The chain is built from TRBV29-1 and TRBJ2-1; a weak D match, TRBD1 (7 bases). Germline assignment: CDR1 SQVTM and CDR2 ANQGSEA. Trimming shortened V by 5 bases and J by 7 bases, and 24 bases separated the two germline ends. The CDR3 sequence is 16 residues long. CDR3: CSVLKYRGTEVNEQFF. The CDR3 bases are TGCAGCGTTCTCAAATACCGGGGGACAGAGGTGAATGAGCAGTTCTTC.

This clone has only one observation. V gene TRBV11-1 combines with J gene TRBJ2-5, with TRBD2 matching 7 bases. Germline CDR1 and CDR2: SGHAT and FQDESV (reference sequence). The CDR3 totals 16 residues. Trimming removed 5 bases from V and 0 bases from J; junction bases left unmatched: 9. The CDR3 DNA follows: TGTGCCAGCAGCCCGGCGGGACTACAAAACCAAGAGACCCAGTACTTC. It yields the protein CASSPAGLQNQETQYF.

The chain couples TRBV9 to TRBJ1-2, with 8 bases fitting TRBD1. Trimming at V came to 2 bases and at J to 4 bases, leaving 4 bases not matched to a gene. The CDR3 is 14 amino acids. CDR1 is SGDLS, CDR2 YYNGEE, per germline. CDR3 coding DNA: TGTGCCAGCAGCGTGCAGGGGGCCTCCTATGGCTACACCTTC. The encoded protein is CASSVQGASYGYTF.

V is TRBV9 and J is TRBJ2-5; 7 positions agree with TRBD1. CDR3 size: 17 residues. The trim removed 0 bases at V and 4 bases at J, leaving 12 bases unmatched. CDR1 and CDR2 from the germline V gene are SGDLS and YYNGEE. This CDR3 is CASSVGNWDSGTETQYF. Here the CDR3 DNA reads TGTGCCAGCAGCGTAGGGAATTGGGACAGCGGCACAGAGACCCAGTACTTC.

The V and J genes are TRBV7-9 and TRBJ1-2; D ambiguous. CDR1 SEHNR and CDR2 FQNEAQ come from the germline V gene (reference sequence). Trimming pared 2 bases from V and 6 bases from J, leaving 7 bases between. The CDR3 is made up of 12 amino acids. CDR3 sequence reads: CASSLIGDGYTF. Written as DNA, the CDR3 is TGTGCCAGCAGCTTAATCGGAGATGGCTACACCTTC.

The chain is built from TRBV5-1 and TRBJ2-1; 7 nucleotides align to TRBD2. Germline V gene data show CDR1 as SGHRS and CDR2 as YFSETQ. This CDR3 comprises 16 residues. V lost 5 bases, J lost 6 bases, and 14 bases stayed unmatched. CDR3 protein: CASSKWEGLWSNEQFF. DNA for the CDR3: TGCGCCAGCAGTAAGTGGGAGGGCCTTTGGTCCAATGAGCAGTTCTTC.

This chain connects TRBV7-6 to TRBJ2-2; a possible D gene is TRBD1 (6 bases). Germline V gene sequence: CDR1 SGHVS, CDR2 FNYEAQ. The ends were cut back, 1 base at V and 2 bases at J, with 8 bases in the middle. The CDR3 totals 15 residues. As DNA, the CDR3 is TGTGCCAGCAGCTTAGGACAGGTCAACACCGGGGAGCTGTTTTTT. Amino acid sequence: CASSLGQVNTGELFF.

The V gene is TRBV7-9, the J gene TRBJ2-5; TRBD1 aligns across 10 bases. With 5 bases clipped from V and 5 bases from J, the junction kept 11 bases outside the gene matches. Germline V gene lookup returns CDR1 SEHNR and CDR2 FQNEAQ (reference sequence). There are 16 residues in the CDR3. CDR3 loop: CASSPPPGQGFETQYF. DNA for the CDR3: TGTGCCAGCAGCCCACCCCCGGGACAGGGGTTCGAGACCCAGTACTTC.

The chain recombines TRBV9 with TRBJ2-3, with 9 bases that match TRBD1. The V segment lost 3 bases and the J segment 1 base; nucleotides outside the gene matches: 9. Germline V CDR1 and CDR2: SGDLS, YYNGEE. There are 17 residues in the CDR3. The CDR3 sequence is CASSAEAGQGGTDTQYF. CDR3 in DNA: TGTGCCAGCAGCGCAGAAGCGGGACAGGGAGGCACAGATACGCAGTATTTT.

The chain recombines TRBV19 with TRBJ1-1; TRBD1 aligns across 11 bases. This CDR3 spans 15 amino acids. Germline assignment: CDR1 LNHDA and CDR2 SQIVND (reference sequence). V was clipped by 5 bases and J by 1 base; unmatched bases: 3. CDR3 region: CASSGQGAWNTEAFF. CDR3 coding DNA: TGTGCCAGTAGTGGACAGGGGGCATGGAACACTGAAGCTTTCTTT.

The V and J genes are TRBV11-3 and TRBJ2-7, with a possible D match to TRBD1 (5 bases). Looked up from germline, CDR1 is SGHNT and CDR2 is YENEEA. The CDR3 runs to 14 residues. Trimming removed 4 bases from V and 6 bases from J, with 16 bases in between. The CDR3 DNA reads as TGTGCCAGCAGCTCCCGGAACGGCCAGGGCGAGCAGTACTTC. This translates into CASSSRNGQGEQYF.

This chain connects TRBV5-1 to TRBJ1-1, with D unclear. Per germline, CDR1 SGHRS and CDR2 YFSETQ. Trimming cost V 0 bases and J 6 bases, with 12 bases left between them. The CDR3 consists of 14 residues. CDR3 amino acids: CASSLAQVDAEAFF. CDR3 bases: TGCGCCAGCAGCTTGGCGCAGGTCGACGCTGAAGCTTTCTTT.

The CDR3 coding sequence is TGTGCCAGCAGTTACTCGGTGACTAGCGCCCCAGAGACCCAGTACTTC. Residues: CASSYSVTSAPETQYF. This chain uses TRBV6-5 with TRBJ2-5; TRBD2 aligns across 8 bases. J gave up 4 bases and V 0 bases, and 7 bases lay outside the gene matches. The CDR3 has 16 residues. From germline, CDR1 is MNHEY and CDR2 SVGAGI.

CDR3: CASRVSSTDTQYF. In DNA form, the CDR3 reads TGCGCCAGCAGGGTCAGTAGCACAGATACGCAGTATTTT. The chain combines TRBV10-2 with TRBJ2-3; unclear D gene. The ends were cut back, 6 bases at V and 0 bases at J, with 7 bases in the middle. Germline V gene sequence: CDR1 WSHSY, CDR2 SAAADI. The CDR3 has 13 residues.

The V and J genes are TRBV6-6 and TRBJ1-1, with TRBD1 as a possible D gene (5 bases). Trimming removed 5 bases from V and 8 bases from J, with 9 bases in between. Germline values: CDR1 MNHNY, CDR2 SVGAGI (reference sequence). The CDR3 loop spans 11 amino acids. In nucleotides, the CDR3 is TGTGCCAGCAGTAGACAGACCGAAGCTTTCTTT. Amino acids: CASSRQTEAFF.